These 15 T cell receptor beta chains came from one sample sequenced in a study of blood T cell repertoires in COVID-19. Produced via immunoSEQ multiplex PCR; TCRdb's table is partial and in-frame only. The sample has roughly 500,000 clones, 89% seen once. The specimen sequenced was peripheral blood. The receptors were gathered from a man aged 18 to 29 with COVID-19, enrolled during active disease.

This sequence joins TRBV19 and TRBJ2-7, with 10 bases aligning to TRBD2. The CDR3 runs 15 residues. Trimming took 5 bases from V and 2 from J; bases not matched to a gene: 6. The V gene's germline CDR1 is LNHDA and CDR2 SQIVND (reference sequence). As DNA, the CDR3 is TGTGCCAGTAGTCGCACTAGCGGGACAGCCTACGAGCAGTACTTC. Protein sequence: CASSRTSGTAYEQYF. The variable domain in full, completed from reference TRBV19 and TRBJ2-7, reads DGGITQSPKYLFRKEGQNVTLSCEQNLNHDAMYWYRQDPGQGLRLIYYSQIVNDFQKGDIAEGYSVSREKKESFPLTVTSAQKNPTAFYLCASSRTSGTAYEQYFGPGTRLTVT.

The J gene is TRBJ2-2, the V gene TRBV29-1; 7 bases agree with TRBD2. The CDR3 length is 14 residues. Germline lookup yields CDR1 SQVTM and CDR2 ANQGSEA. The junction had 7 bases not matched to a gene; V was cut back by 4 bases and J by 5 bases. CDR3 region: CSVGPGGGTGELFF. The CDR3 bases are TGCAGCGTTGGGCCGGGCGGGGGAACCGGGGAGCTGTTTTTT.

CDR3 residues: CASSPIMGPVNNEQFF. CDR3 coding DNA: TGTGCCAGTAGTCCTATAATGGGGCCTGTTAACAATGAGCAGTTCTTC. The V call is TRBV19, the J call TRBJ2-1, with D maybe TRBD1 (5 bases). Germline CDR1 is LNHDA and CDR2 is SQIVND (reference sequence). The CDR3 is made up of 16 amino acids. V was pared by 5 bases and J by 5 bases, with 19 bases between.

This clone was seen a few times. The chain carries TRBV11-3 and TRBJ1-6; D is uncertain. Trimming pared 5 bases from V and 14 bases from J, leaving 16 bases between. CDR3 size: 13 residues. CDR1 is SGHNT, CDR2 YENEEA, per germline. The CDR3 DNA is TGTGCCAGCAGCCCTCTCTGGGCCCCAGCCCTCCACTTT. Its translation is CASSPLWAPALHF.

The chain recombines TRBV7-2 with TRBJ2-7, with 11 bases identical to TRBD2. The junction had 4 bases not matched to a gene; V was cut back by 0 bases and J by 0 bases. Germline CDR1 is SGHTA and CDR2 is FQGNSA. This CDR3 spans 17 amino acids. CDR3 loop: CASSLASGGVSSYEQYF. CDR3 nucleotide sequence: TGTGCCAGCAGCTTAGCTAGCGGGGGGGTGAGCTCCTACGAGCAGTACTTC.

This clone was seen a handful of times. The chain recombines TRBV7-2 with TRBJ2-2; D unresolved. CDR3 length equals 14 residues. Germline V gene data show CDR1 as SGHTA and CDR2 as FQGNSA. Trimming took off 4 bases at V and 5 bases at J, with 11 bases between the two ends. The CDR3 sequence: CASSYYLRTGELFF. The DNA for the CDR3 is TGTGCCAGCAGCTACTATTTACGAACCGGGGAGCTGTTTTTT.

The rearrangement links TRBV3-1 (or the pseudogene TRBV3-2) to TRBJ2-3; D is unresolved. The CDR3 contains 17 residues. Trimming took 0 bases from V and 5 from J, leaving 18 bases between them. Germline CDR1 and CDR2: LGHDT and YNNKEL (reference sequence). This chain's CDR3 is CASSQDLQRPSGDTQYF. CDR3 coding DNA: TGTGCCAGCAGCCAAGATCTTCAAAGGCCCTCGGGAGATACGCAGTATTTT.

The chain carries TRBV7-8 and TRBJ1-5; 7 bases match TRBD1. Trimming at V came to 2 bases and at J to 5 bases, leaving 9 bases not matched to a gene. CDR1 is SGHVS, CDR2 FQNEAQ, per germline. The CDR3 totals 16 residues. CDR3 protein: CASSLRRTGRHQPQHF. The CDR3 DNA sequence: TGTGCCAGCAGCTTAAGACGGACAGGAAGACATCAGCCCCAGCATTTT.

The V call is TRBV6-6, the J call TRBJ2-7, with a tentative D call TRBD1 (6 bases). The CDR3 contains 14 residues. Looked up from germline, CDR1 is MNHNY and CDR2 is SVGAGI (reference sequence). Trimming pared 5 bases from V and 0 bases from J, leaving 11 bases between. The CDR3 DNA reads as TGTGCCAGCAGTGGGACACAGAGCTCCTACGAGCAGTACTTC. Amino acid sequence: CASSGTQSSYEQYF.

This chain joins TRBV7-9 and TRBJ2-1, with 9 bases matching TRBD2. Germline lookup yields CDR1 SEHNR and CDR2 FQNEAQ (reference sequence). Trimming took 7 bases from V and 10 from J; bases not matched to a gene: 11. The CDR3 runs to 14 residues. DNA for the CDR3: TGTGCCAGCACCCTTGGGCTCGCGGGAGGGGAGCAGTTCTTC. As protein: CASTLGLAGGEQFF.

The chain is built from TRBV5-4 and TRBJ2-1; 7 nucleotides align to TRBD2. The ends lost 2 bases at V and 8 bases at J; junction bases unmatched: 10. This CDR3 comprises 15 residues. Germline CDR1 reads SGHNT; CDR2 reads YYREEE (reference sequence). CDR3 DNA sequence: TGTGCCAGCAGCTTTGGGGGGGGATTGAGTGATGAGCAGTTCTTC. Its protein product is CASSFGGGLSDEQFF.

This chain links TRBV6-6 with TRBJ2-7, with a tentative D call TRBD1 (6 bases). With 2 bases removed from V and 5 bases from J, the gap between germline ends came to 7 bases. CDR1 MNHNY and CDR2 SVGAGI come from the germline V gene (reference sequence). This CDR3 contains 12 residues. Here the CDR3 reads CASSYKGDEQYF. The CDR3 DNA follows: TGTGCCAGCAGTTACAAGGGGGACGAGCAGTACTTC.

The chain links TRBV6-6 to TRBJ2-1; D gene unclear. V gave up 6 bases and J gave up 5 bases, with 17 bases separating them. The CDR3 covers 15 residues. Germline-derived CDR1 and CDR2 are MNHNY and SVGAGI (reference sequence). For the CDR3, the DNA is TGTGCCAGCAGCTCCCGGCCCAGAGGCAACAATGAGCAGTTCTTC. Amino acid sequence: CASSSRPRGNNEQFF.

J is TRBJ2-7 and V is TRBV18; D might be TRBD1 (5 bases). CDR3 size: 17 residues. Deletions cut 3 bases from V and 1 base from J, with 19 bases between. Germline CDR1 KGHSH, CDR2 LQKENI. For the CDR3, the DNA is TGTGCCAGCTCACCGGTCGGCTCTGGGGCGTGGTCCTACGAGCAGTACTTC. Protein: CASSPVGSGAWSYEQYF.

The rearrangement uses TRBV5-1 and TRBJ2-7; 8 positions match TRBD1. The junction had 3 bases not matched to a gene; V was cut back by 4 bases and J by 0 bases. There are 14 residues in the CDR3. CDR1 and CDR2 (germline): SGHRS, YFSETQ. This chain's CDR3 is CASSDTGGSYEQYF. The DNA for the CDR3 is TGCGCCAGCAGCGATACAGGGGGCTCCTACGAGCAGTACTTC.